Here is one T cell receptor beta chain with its context. The data were produced by immunoSEQ multiplex PCR, yet TCRdb's version contains in-frame clones alone and is incomplete. The sample holds roughly 64,000 clones; 90% to 95% are singletons and the top ten take roughly 6%. These data originate in a study of cytomegalovirus exposure and HLA in healthy donors. The CDR3 sequence is 16 residues long. The germline V and J ends were trimmed by 1 base and 4 bases, with 14 bases remaining between them. Germline V gives CDR1 MGHRA, CDR2 YSYEKL. This TCR was sampled from a woman aged 18-30 years in good health and CMV-seropositive. The source material was PBMCs. The chain is built from TRBV4-1 and TRBJ2-1; tentative D call: TRBD1 (5 bases). The CDR3: CASSQAAQATYNEQFF. The CDR3 nucleotides are TGCGCCAGCAGCCAAGCCGCACAGGCTACTTACAATGAGCAGTTCTTC.